What follows are 28 T cell receptor beta chains derived from one specimen sequenced in a study of CD8 T cells in Susac syndrome. The RNA, about 0.45 to 1 ug, was put through reverse transcription using random hexamers. From the immunoSEQ multiplex PCR reads, TCRdb called clonotypes with MiXCR, one entry per CDR3 protein. The sample carries 250,000 to 300,000 distinct CDR3 sequences, 70% to 90% recorded once. The sample was CD8+ T cells from PBMCs. The receptor set was obtained from a human donor with multiple sclerosis.

This clonotype has a single count. CDR3 protein: CASSQSPLGPQFF. The CDR3 DNA is TGTGCCAGCAGCCAAAGCCCGCTCGGACCGCAGTTCTTC. The J gene is TRBJ2-1, the V gene TRBV14; D gene uncertain. The ends were cut back, 2 bases at V and 12 bases at J, with 14 bases in the middle. Germline CDR1 SGHDN, CDR2 FVKESK. The CDR3 runs 13 residues.

J is TRBJ2-3 and V is TRBV20-1; tentatively, D is TRBD1 or TRBD2 (6 bases each). CDR3 length: 14 amino acids. Germline assignment: CDR1 DFQATT and CDR2 SNEGSKA (reference sequence). Trimming cost V 6 bases and J 1 base, with 14 bases left between them. The DNA for the CDR3 is TGCAGTGCCGGGGGCGAGGGCGGCACAGATACGCAGTATTTT. Translated: CSAGGEGGTDTQYF.

The chain carries TRBV6-5 and TRBJ2-1, with D maybe TRBD2 (6 bases). This CDR3 is built from 15 residues. V lost 0 bases to trimming and J lost 6 bases, with 12 bases between them. Germline CDR1 MNHEY, CDR2 SVGAGI. CDR3 residues: CASSYSGGSANEQFF. The CDR3 bases are TGTGCCAGCAGTTACTCGGGGGGATCGGCCAATGAGCAGTTCTTC.

A single count supports this clonotype. The rearrangement links TRBV4-2 to TRBJ2-1; no reliable D call. Trimming pared 1 base from V and 6 bases from J, leaving 10 bases between. The CDR3 covers 14 residues. Germline V gene sequence: CDR1 LGHNA, CDR2 YNFKEQ. DNA of the CDR3: TGTGCCAGCAGCCAAGCATCGGGTGGCAATGAGCAGTTCTTC. It is translated as CASSQASGGNEQFF.

This clonotype was seen only once. V and J are TRBV9 and TRBJ2-7; D could derive from TRBD1 or TRBD2 (5 bases each). V was clipped by 6 bases and J by 2 bases, with 21 bases between them. Germline CDR1 reads SGDLS; CDR2 reads YYNGEE. CDR3 length equals 16 residues. This chain's CDR3 is CASTPKSGTPTYEQYF. CDR3 sequence (DNA): TGTGCCAGCACGCCAAAGTCCGGGACCCCCACCTACGAGCAGTACTTC.

The chain joins TRBV7-9 to TRBJ2-1, with D possibly TRBD2 on 6 matching bases. The CDR3 is 12 amino acids. Per germline, CDR1 SEHNR and CDR2 FQNEAQ (reference sequence). Trimming took off 2 bases at V and 9 bases at J, with 8 bases between the two ends. CDR3 sequence (DNA): TGTGCCAGCAGCTTAATCGGGAGTGAGCAGTTCTTC. This codes for CASSLIGSEQFF. Variable domain in full (rest from reference TRBV7-9 and TRBJ2-1): DTGVSQNPRHKITKRGQNVTFRCDPISEHNRLYWYRQTLGQGPEFLTYFQNEAQLEKSRLLSDRFSAERPKGSFSTLEIQRTEQGDSAMYLCASSLIGSEQFFGPGTRLTVL.

The genes are TRBV6-1 and TRBJ1-2, with D perhaps TRBD1 (5 bases). The V and J ends lost 5 bases and 3 bases respectively, with 19 bases between them. The CDR3 extends over 16 amino acids. Germline V gene lookup returns CDR1 MNHNS and CDR2 SASEGT. In DNA form, the CDR3 reads TGTGCCAGCAGTACCTCTCGAGAGGGGCCTGACTATGGCTACACCTTC. The encoded protein is CASSTSREGPDYGYTF.

The chain carries TRBV12-3 or TRBV12-4 and TRBJ2-5; tentative D call: TRBD1 (5 bases). The CDR3 runs 13 residues. Trimming pared 6 bases from V and 4 bases from J, leaving 12 bases between. Here the CDR3 reads CASRGPLGETQYF. The DNA for the CDR3 is TGTGCCAGCAGGGGGCCCTTGGGAGAGACCCAGTACTTC.

The gene calls are TRBV4-1 and TRBJ1-2; weak D call: TRBD1 (5 bases). Trimming left V 1 base short and J 2 bases short, with 11 bases between. Germline V CDR1 and CDR2: MGHRA, YSYEKL. The CDR3 consists of 15 residues. The CDR3 DNA is TGCGCCAGCAGCCAAGGGGACGGAAGAAACTATGGCTACACCTTC. The encoded protein is CASSQGDGRNYGYTF.

The chain joins TRBV7-9 to TRBJ2-5; D is perhaps TRBD2 (6 bases). This CDR3 region has 15 residues. CDR1 is SEHNR, CDR2 FQNEAQ, per germline (reference sequence). Trimming shortened V by 5 bases and J by 5 bases, and 18 bases separated the two germline ends. Written as DNA, the CDR3 is TGTGCCAGCAGCGACCTGCCGGGGGTGGGGGAGACCCAGTACTTC. Amino acid sequence: CASSDLPGVGETQYF.

The V call is TRBV10-3, the J call TRBJ2-1; D call uncertain. The germline V gene encodes CDR1 ENHRY and CDR2 SYGVKD. CDR3 length: 14 amino acids. The V end was cut by 7 bases, the J end by 9 bases, with 19 bases between. CDR3 DNA: TGTGCCATCACGAACTGGAGTTTAGGGTTTGAGCAGTTCTTC. This translates into CAITNWSLGFEQFF.

The rearrangement joins TRBV7-8 to TRBJ2-1; maybe TRBD1 (6 bases). Trimming took 10 bases from V and 5 from J, leaving 30 bases between them. This CDR3 contains 18 residues. In germline, CDR1 is SGHVS, CDR2 FQNEAQ. The CDR3 loop is CATRGGPVGRRGNNEQFF. The CDR3 DNA sequence: TGTGCCACCAGAGGGGGTCCCGTCGGGCGGAGAGGGAACAATGAGCAGTTCTTC.

The gene calls are TRBV5-4 and TRBJ1-2; D is ambiguous. The CDR3 runs to 14 residues. V was pared by 0 bases and J by 4 bases, with 10 bases between. The germline CDR1 and CDR2 sequences are SGHNT and YYREEE (reference sequence). As DNA, the CDR3 is TGTGCCAGCAGCTTGGCCGGAGCGCTCTATGGCTACACCTTC. Amino acids: CASSLAGALYGYTF.

The chain employs TRBV13 and TRBJ2-7; 12 nucleotides align to TRBD1. The CDR3 loop spans 17 amino acids. Unmatched junction bases numbered 11, after V lost 4 bases and J lost 4 bases. Germline V gene data show CDR1 as PRHDT and CDR2 as FYEKMQ (reference sequence). The CDR3 is CASSSQLGQGAPYEQYF. The CDR3 region has the DNA TGTGCCAGCAGCTCCCAGCTGGGACAGGGGGCACCGTACGAGCAGTACTTC.

The rearrangement joins TRBV21-1 to TRBJ1-5; the D call TRBD1 from the table was never checked on the DNA. TRBV21-1 is an annotated pseudogene. This CDR3 contains 15 residues. CDR3 nucleotide sequence: TGTGCCAGCAGCAAAGAGGTAGACAGGGTGAAGCCCCAGCATTTT. Translating gives CASSKEVDRVKPQHF.

This clonotype was seen a few times. The rearrangement uses TRBV11-3 and TRBJ1-1; no clear D. CDR3 size: 16 residues. Germline lookup yields CDR1 SGHNT and CDR2 YENEEA. The ends were cut back, 1 base at V and 4 bases at J, with 16 bases in the middle. The CDR3 DNA follows: TGTGCCAGCAGCTTAGGACGCTCCCAGGTCAGCACTGAAGCTTTCTTT. Translation gives CASSLGRSQVSTEAFF.

V and J are TRBV20-1 and TRBJ2-7, with TRBD1 identical over 9 bases. This CDR3 spans 13 amino acids. V was clipped by 5 bases and J by 5 bases; unmatched bases: 7. Germline values: CDR1 DFQATT, CDR2 SNEGSKA (reference sequence). CDR3: CSAPRTGEDEQYF. Here the CDR3 DNA reads TGCAGTGCTCCTCGGACAGGGGAGGACGAGCAGTACTTC.

J is TRBJ2-7 and V is TRBV27; unclear D gene. Trimming took off 6 bases at V and 2 bases at J, with 11 bases between the two ends. The CDR3 loop spans 13 amino acids. Germline loops: CDR1 MNHEY, CDR2 SMNVEV (reference sequence). Written as DNA, the CDR3 is TGTGCCAGCAGCCAAAAGGTCCCCTACGAGCAGTACTTC. Residues: CASSQKVPYEQYF.

The V and J genes are TRBV6-6 and TRBJ1-5; D gene ambiguous. The V end was cut by 5 bases, the J end by 2 bases, with 10 bases between. CDR3 length: 14 amino acids. CDR1 and CDR2 (germline): MNHNY, SVGAGI (reference sequence). This CDR3 is CASSPEVGNQPQHF. The CDR3 nucleotides read TGTGCCAGCAGTCCGGAGGTAGGCAATCAGCCCCAGCATTTT.

This sequence joins TRBV27 and TRBJ2-7; unclear D gene. V lost 0 bases and J 2 bases, leaving 11 bases between the germline ends. The CDR3 is 15 amino acids. From germline, CDR1 is MNHEY and CDR2 SMNVEV (reference sequence). CDR3: CASSLSNLGAYEQYF. In DNA form, the CDR3 reads TGTGCCAGCAGTTTATCCAACTTAGGCGCCTACGAGCAGTACTTC.

This clonotype was detected a few times. V gene TRBV2 combines with J gene TRBJ2-7; tentative D call: TRBD1 (7 bases). The CDR3 extends over 13 amino acids. Germline V gene sequence: CDR1 SNHLY, CDR2 FYNNEI. Between the trimmed V and J ends, which lost 4 bases and 4 bases, there was a span of 11 bases. CDR3 in amino acids: CASSAPGGYEQYF. The CDR3 nucleotides read TGTGCCAGCAGTGCCCCAGGGGGGTACGAGCAGTACTTC.

The V and J genes are TRBV20-1 and TRBJ1-5; D is undetermined. The V end lost 0 bases, the J end lost 16 bases, and 13 bases lay between the germline ends. Germline V CDR1 and CDR2: DFQATT, SNEGSKA (reference sequence). The CDR3 runs 11 residues. The CDR3 region is CSARDWPSYHF. CDR3 in DNA: TGCAGTGCTAGAGATTGGCCAAGCTACCATTTT.

The chain carries TRBV27 and TRBJ2-1; D tentatively reads TRBD1 or TRBD2 (7 bases each). V was clipped by 7 bases and J by 8 bases, with 21 bases between them. The CDR3 runs 15 residues. The germline CDR1 and CDR2 sequences are MNHEY and SMNVEV (reference sequence). CDR3 DNA: TGTGCCAGCAATCATCCCCCAGGGGGGGGAGATGAGCAGTTCTTC. Its translation is CASNHPPGGGDEQFF.

The V gene is TRBV14, the J gene TRBJ2-7; 12 positions match TRBD2. J was trimmed by 0 bases and V by 2 bases; bases with no gene match: 5. The CDR3 has 17 amino acids. Looked up from germline, CDR1 is SGHDN and CDR2 is FVKESK. Here the CDR3 DNA reads TGTGCCAGCAGCCAACGGACTAGCGGGGCCCTCTCCTACGAGCAGTACTTC. Its translation: CASSQRTSGALSYEQYF.

The chain employs TRBV23-1 and TRBJ1-3; possibly TRBD1 for D (6 bases). TRBV23-1 is an ORF for which the function is uncertain. This CDR3 is 16 amino acids long. Deletions cut 0 bases from V and 7 bases from J, with 16 bases between. This chain's CDR3 is CASSQSGHHYRNTIYF. Written as DNA, the CDR3 is TGCGCCAGCAGTCAATCGGGACACCACTATAGGAACACCATATATTTT.

This clonotype was found a few times. The chain has TRBV7-2 and TRBJ2-2; no firm D call. V shed 4 bases and J shed 8 bases, with 8 bases lying between them. The CDR3 is 12 amino acids. Germline V lookup: CDR1 SGHTA, CDR2 FQGNSA. The CDR3 DNA is TGTGCCAGCAGCTCCGGATCGGGGGAGCTGTTTTTT. The encoded protein is CASSSGSGELFF.

This clonotype appeared a few times. The CDR3 region has the DNA TGTGCCAGCAGCTTAGACTTGACAGATACGCAGTATTTT. Protein product: CASSLDLTDTQYF. The chain has TRBV7-9 and TRBJ2-3; D not certain. The CDR3 loop spans 13 amino acids. The germline V gene encodes CDR1 SEHNR and CDR2 FQNEAQ (reference sequence). With 1 base removed from V and 3 bases from J, the gap between germline ends came to 5 bases.

V gene TRBV12-3 or TRBV12-4 combines with J gene TRBJ2-3; D possibly corresponds to TRBD1 (5 bases). This CDR3 has 13 amino acids. Trimming removed 5 bases from V and 3 bases from J, with 9 bases in between. The DNA of the CDR3 is TGTGCCAGCAGTAACCCAGGGACAGATACGCAGTATTTT. This encodes CASSNPGTDTQYF.